A selection of T cell receptor beta chains follows, all from one sample in a study of Ad26.COV2.S vaccination and SARS-CoV-2 variants. Generated by immunoSEQ multiplex PCR, the TCRdb table keeps only in-frame clones and is missing some. The table has about 400,000 clones, 83% seen once. This sample comprised peripheral blood, obtained in a trial of Ad26.COV2.S vaccine versus placebo. These receptors originate from a person between 18 and 59 years old who received the Ad26.COV2.S COVID-19 vaccine or a placebo. Each CDR3 is given with its conserved first and last residue. The order of the fields is clone size, J gene, V gene, CDR3 protein. Not every row has a clone size; where given, it reads once, few, many or a size class.

-	TRBJ1-2	TRBV5-1	CASSSPGTGIGYTF
-	TRBJ2-3	TRBV4-1	CASSLLAGRTDTQYF
-	TRBJ1-1	TRBV10-3	CAIGDSNEAFF
-	TRBJ2-7	TRBV19	CASSRTTSYEQYF
-	TRBJ1-2	TRBV5-1	CASRGEGGGYTF
-	TRBJ2-5	TRBV2	CASSGGETQYF
-	TRBJ1-2	TRBV4-2	CASSQDGPGAGYGYTF
-	TRBJ2-5	TRBV5-4	CASSSAETGLRETQYF
-	TRBJ2-3	TRBV7-9	CASSLALQGSTDTQYF
-	TRBJ1-1	TRBV2	CASSTKRDRGAEAFF
-	TRBJ1-4	TRBV10-1	CASSRGVGEKLFF
-	TRBJ2-1	TRBV30	CAWRVPTTRNEQFF
-	TRBJ1-2	TRBV18	CASSGTAAYGYTF
-	TRBJ2-2	TRBV4-1	CASSGSGGAPGELFF
-	TRBJ1-5	TRBV7-8	CASSPRGTGSNQPQHF
-	TRBJ2-2	TRBV11-3	CASSPDRGLTGELFF
-	TRBJ1-1	TRBV27	CASSLVAGSRMGTEAFF
once	TRBJ1-6	TRBV27	CASSPGTDFNSPLHF
-	TRBJ2-1	TRBV5-1	CASSLKLAGYNEQFF
-	TRBJ2-7	TRBV5-1	CASSNGQGLHEQYF
-	TRBJ2-2	TRBV28	CASRSTGVNTGELFF
-	TRBJ2-5	TRBV29-1	CSVRGQGQETQYF
-	TRBJ1-2	TRBV3-1/TRBV3-2	CASTRDGGIAGYTF
-	TRBJ1-1	TRBV3-1/TRBV3-2	CASSQGIQAFF
-	TRBJ2-3	TRBV5-1	CASSLARGLAGAGDTQYF
-	TRBJ1-4	TRBV29-1	CSALRDQNEKLFF
-	TRBJ1-2	TRBV19	CASSIDQRYGYTF
few	TRBJ2-4	TRBV21-1	CASSEALAKNIQYF
-	TRBJ2-5	TRBV5-6	CASSLWVRERETQYF